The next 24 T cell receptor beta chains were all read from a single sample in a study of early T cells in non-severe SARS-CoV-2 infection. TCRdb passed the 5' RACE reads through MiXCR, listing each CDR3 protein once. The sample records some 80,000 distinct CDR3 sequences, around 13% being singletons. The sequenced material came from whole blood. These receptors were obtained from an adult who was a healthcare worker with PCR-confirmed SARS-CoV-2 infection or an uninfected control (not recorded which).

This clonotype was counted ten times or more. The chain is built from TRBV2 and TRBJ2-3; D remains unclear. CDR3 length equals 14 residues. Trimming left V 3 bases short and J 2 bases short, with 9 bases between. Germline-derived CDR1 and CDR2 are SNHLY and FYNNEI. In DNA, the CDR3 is TGTGCCAGCAGTGACGTGGCTATCACAGATACGCAGTATTTT. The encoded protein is CASSDVAITDTQYF.

In DNA, the CDR3 is TGTGCCAGCAGCTTGTCTTCCCCAGAGACCCAGTACTTC. This codes for CASSLSSPETQYF. The chain employs TRBV5-4 and TRBJ2-5; D is ambiguous. Trimming took off 1 base at V and 4 bases at J, with 8 bases between the two ends. The CDR3 is 13 amino acids. In germline, CDR1 is SGHNT, CDR2 YYREEE (reference sequence).

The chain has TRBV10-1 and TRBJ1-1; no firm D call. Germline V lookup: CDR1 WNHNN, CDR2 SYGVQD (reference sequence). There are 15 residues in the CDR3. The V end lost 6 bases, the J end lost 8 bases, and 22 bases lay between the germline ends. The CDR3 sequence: CASSEGRPGYSEAFF. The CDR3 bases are TGCGCCAGCAGCGAAGGACGGCCGGGGTACTCGGAAGCTTTCTTT.

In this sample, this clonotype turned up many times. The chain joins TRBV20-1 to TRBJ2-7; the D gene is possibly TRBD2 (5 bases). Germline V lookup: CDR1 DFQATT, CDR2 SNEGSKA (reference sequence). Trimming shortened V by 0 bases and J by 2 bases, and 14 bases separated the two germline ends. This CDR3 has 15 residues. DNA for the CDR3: TGCAGTGCTAGAGATCTCGACGGGGAGACCTACGAGCAGTACTTC. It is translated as CSARDLDGETYEQYF.

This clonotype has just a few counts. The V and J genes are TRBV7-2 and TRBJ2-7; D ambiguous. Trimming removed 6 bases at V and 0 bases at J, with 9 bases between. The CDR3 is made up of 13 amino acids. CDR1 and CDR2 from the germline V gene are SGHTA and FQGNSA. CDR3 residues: CASSPAISYEQYF. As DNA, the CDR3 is TGTGCCAGCAGTCCAGCAATCTCCTACGAGCAGTACTTC.

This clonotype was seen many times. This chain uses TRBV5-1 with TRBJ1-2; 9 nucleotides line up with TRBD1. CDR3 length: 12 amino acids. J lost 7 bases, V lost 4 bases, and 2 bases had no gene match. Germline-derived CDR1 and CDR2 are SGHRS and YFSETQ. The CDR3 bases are TGCGCCAGCAGCCCGGGACAGGGTGGCTACACCTTC. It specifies CASSPGQGGYTF. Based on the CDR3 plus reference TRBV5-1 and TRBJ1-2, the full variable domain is KAGVTQTPRYLIKTRGQQVTLSCSPISGHRSVSWYQQTPGQGLQFLFEYFSETQRNKGNFPGRFSGRQFSNSRSEMNVSTLELGDSALYLCASSPGQGGYTFGSGTRLTVV.

CDR3 in amino acids: CASSTGQGAVKLFF. In DNA, the CDR3 is TGTGCCAGCAGCACGGGACAGGGTGCAGTCAAACTGTTTTTT. This chain joins TRBV11-2 and TRBJ1-4, with 9 bases lining up with TRBD1. Germline V gene data show CDR1 as SGHAT and CDR2 as FQNNGV. V was clipped by 5 bases and J by 11 bases; unmatched bases: 9. This CDR3 has 14 residues.

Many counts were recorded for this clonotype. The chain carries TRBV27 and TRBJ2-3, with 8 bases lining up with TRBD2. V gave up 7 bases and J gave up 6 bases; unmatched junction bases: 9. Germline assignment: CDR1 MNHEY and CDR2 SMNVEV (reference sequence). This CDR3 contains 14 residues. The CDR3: CASKERGLRDTQYF. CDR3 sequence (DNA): TGTGCCAGCAAGGAGCGGGGGTTGCGGGATACGCAGTATTTT.

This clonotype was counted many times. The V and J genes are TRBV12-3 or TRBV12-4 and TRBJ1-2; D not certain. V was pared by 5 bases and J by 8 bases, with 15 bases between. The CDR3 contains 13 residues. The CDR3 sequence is CASSEKQLSGYTF. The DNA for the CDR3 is TGTGCCAGCAGTGAAAAGCAGCTTTCGGGCTACACCTTC.

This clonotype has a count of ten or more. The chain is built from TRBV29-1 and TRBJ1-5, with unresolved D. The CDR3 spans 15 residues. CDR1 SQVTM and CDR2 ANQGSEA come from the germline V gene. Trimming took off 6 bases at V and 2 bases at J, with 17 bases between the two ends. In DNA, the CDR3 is TGCAGCGTCCGAACGCGGGATGACGGCAATCAGCCCCAGCATTTT. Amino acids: CSVRTRDDGNQPQHF.

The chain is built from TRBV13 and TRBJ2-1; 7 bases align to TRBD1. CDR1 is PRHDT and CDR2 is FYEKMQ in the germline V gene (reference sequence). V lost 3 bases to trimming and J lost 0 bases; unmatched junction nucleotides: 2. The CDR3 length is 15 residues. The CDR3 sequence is CASSFGTASYNEQFF. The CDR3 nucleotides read TGTGCCAGCAGCTTTGGGACAGCCTCCTACAATGAGCAGTTCTTC.

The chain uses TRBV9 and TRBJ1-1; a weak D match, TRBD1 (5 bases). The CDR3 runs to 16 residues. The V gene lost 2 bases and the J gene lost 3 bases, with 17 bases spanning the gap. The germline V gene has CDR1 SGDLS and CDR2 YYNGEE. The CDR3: CASSVGEGVWDTEAFF. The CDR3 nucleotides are TGTGCCAGCAGCGTGGGGGAGGGAGTTTGGGACACTGAAGCTTTCTTT.

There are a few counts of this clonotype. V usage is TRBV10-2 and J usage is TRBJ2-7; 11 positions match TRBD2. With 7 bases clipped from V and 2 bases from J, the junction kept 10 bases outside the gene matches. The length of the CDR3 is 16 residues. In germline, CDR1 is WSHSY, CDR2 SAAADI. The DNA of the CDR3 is TGCGCCAGCAAGAAGCTAGCGGGGGGCCAACCCTACGAGCAGTACTTC. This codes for CASKKLAGGQPYEQYF.

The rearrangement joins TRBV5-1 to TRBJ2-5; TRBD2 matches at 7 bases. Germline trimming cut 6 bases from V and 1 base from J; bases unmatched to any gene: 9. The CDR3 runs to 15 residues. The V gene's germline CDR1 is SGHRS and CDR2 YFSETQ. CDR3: CASKRDGGGQETQYF. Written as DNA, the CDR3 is TGCGCCAGCAAGAGGGACGGCGGGGGCCAAGAGACCCAGTACTTC.

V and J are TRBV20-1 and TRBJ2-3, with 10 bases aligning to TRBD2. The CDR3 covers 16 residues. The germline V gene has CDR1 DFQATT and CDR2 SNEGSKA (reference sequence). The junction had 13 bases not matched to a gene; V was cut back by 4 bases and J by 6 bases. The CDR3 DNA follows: TGCAGTGCTATTTTGATAGCGGGGGGACCCGTCGATACGCAGTATTTT. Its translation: CSAILIAGGPVDTQYF.

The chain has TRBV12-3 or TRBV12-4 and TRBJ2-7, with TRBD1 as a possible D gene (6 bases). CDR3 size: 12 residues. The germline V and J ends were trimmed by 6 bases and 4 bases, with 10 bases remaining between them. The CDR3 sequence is CASSRDKYEQYF. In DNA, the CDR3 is TGTGCCAGCAGCCGGGACAAGTACGAGCAGTACTTC.

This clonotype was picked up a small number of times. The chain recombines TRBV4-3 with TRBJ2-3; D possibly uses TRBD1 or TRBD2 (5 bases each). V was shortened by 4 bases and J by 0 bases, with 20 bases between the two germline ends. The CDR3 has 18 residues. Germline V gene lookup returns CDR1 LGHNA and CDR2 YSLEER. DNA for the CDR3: TGCGCCAGCAGCCCCGCCGCCTTCGGGGCCGTGAGCACAGATACGCAGTATTTT. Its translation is CASSPAAFGAVSTDTQYF.

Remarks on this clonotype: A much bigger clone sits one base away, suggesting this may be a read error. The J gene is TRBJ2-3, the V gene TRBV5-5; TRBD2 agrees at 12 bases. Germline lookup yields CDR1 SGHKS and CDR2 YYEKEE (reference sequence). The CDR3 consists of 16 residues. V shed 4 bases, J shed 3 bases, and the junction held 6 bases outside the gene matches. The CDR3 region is CASSRTLAGGTDTQYF. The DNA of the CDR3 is TGTGCCAGCAGCCGGACCCTAGCGGGGGGGACAGATACGCAGTATTTT.

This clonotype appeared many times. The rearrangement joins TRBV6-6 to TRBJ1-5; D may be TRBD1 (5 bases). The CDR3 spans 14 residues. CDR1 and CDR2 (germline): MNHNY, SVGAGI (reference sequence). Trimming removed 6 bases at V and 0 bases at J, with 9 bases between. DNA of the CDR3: TGTGCCAGCAGCCAGACAGTTAGCAATCAGCCCCAGCATTTT. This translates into CASSQTVSNQPQHF.

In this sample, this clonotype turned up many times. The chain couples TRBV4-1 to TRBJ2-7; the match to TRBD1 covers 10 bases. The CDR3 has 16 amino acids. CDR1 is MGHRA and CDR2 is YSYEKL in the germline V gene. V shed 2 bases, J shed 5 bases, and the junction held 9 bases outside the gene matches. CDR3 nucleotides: TGCGCCAGCAGCCAAAGTCTCGGGGACAGGGGCGACGAGCAGTACTTC. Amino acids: CASSQSLGDRGDEQYF.

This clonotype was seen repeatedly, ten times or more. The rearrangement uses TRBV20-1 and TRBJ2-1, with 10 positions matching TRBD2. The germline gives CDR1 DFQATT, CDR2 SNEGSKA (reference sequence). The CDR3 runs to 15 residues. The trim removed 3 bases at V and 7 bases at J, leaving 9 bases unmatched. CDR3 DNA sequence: TGCAGTGCTAGGACGCTAGCGGGGGAGATTAATGAGCAGTTCTTC. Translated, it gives CSARTLAGEINEQFF.

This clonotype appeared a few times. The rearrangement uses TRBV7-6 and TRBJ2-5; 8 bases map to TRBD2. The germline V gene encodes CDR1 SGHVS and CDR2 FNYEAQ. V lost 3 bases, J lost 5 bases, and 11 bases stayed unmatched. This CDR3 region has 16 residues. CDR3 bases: TGTGCCAGCAGCTTCCGCCCCGGCTCGGGGGGGGAGACCCAGTACTTC. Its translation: CASSFRPGSGGETQYF.

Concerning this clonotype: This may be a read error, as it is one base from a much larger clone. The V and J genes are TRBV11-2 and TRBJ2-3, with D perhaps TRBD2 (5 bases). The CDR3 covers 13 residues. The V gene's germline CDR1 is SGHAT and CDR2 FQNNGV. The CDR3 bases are TGTGTCAGCCGCAGGACTAGCACAGATACGCAGTATTTT. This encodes CVSRRTSTDTQYF.

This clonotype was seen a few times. The DNA of the CDR3 is TGTGCCAGCAGCCCTGGGACAGGGAGCTCCTATAATTCACCCCTCCACTTT. This gives the protein CASSPGTGSSYNSPLHF. V and J are TRBV11-2 and TRBJ1-6, with 9 positions matching TRBD1. There are 17 residues in the CDR3. CDR1 is SGHAT and CDR2 is FQNNGV in the germline V gene. Germline trimming cut 5 bases from V and 0 bases from J; bases unmatched to any gene: 5.